This T cell receptor beta chain was found in a study of OX40 agonist ivuxolimab in advanced cancers. Study at large: The eligibility criteria allowed prior anti-PD-1, anti-PD-L1 or anti-CTLA-4 therapy, and 40% had some.

The data were produced by immunoSEQ multiplex PCR, yet TCRdb's version contains in-frame clones alone and is incomplete. Of about 83,000 clones in the sample, around 84% are singletons; the top ten hold under 2%. Per germline, CDR1 LNHDA and CDR2 SQIVND (reference sequence). V lost 7 bases, J lost 3 bases, and 9 bases lay in between. CDR3 length: 13 amino acids. The receptor's source is an adult with an advanced solid tumor such as melanoma, head and neck, liver or kidney cancer. The genes are TRBV19 and TRBJ2-2; D unclear. The sequences come from CD4+ or CD8+ T cells sorted from blood, collected in a trial of the OX40 agonist ivuxolimab. CDR3 protein: CASISGYTGELFF. As DNA, the CDR3 is TGTGCCAGTATCTCGGGTTACACCGGGGAGCTGTTTTTT.